The present TCR beta chain was sequenced within a study of regulatory T cells in long-lasting Graves disease. On this clonotype itself: Antigen: not known.

Documented time point: newly diagnosed GD, antithyroid drugs for less than 3 months. After RNA was extracted from PBMCs, the TCR library was made from it. TCR beta libraries were built with iRepertoire HTBI primers and Arm-PCR of CDR3 regions. TCRdb re-called the multiplex PCR reads with MiXCR, one entry per CDR3 protein. Of about 620,000 distinct CDR3 sequences listed, 16% are singletons. The germline V gene encodes CDR1 MDHEN and CDR2 SYDVKM. V lost 9 bases, J lost 4 bases, and 12 bases stayed unmatched. CDR3 length equals 16 residues. General study results and limits: Having few samples may have compromised the accuracy. Newly diagnosed disease favored TRBV20-1 and TRBJ2-1 over persistent disease. Shared public clonotypes totalled approximately 3,000 in persistent patients, compared with about 960 in new patients.

The same specimen was also included in a second study, on T cells in Graves' hyperthyroidism and ophthalmopathy.

This receptor was identified in a woman aged 25 to 45 with Graves disease. The sequences come from peripheral blood mononuclear cells (PBMCs), collected at new diagnosis, from a patient treated with antithyroid drugs. V usage is TRBV28 and J usage is TRBJ1-5, with 10 positions matching TRBD1. The CDR3 DNA reads TGTGCCAGTTCTAGGACAGGGGGTGGGAATAATCAGCCCCAGCATTTT. The encoded protein is CASSRTGGGNNQPQHF.